This T cell receptor (beta chain) was captured by sequencing in a study of blood T cells in healthy people across ages. The study's findings and limits: PBMCs left unsorted prevented a conclusive naive versus antigen-experienced comparison.

Remarks on this clonotype: What it recognizes is unknown.

This CDR3 is 13 amino acids long. Germline V gene data show CDR1 as LGHDT and CDR2 as YNNKEL (reference sequence). Next came a second PCR, run for roughly 7 to 12 cycles, which used a sample-barcoded 5' primer along with a J-beta primer mix. Every sample returned 3 million or more CDR3-containing paired-end reads. TCRdb ran MiXCR on the 5' RACE reads and lists one entry per CDR3 protein. The top ten clones hold around 2.1% of a sample with roughly 2 million distinct CDR3 sequences, 49% of them seen once. Material: blood. This sequence was found in a woman aged 40 to 50 in good health. The gene calls are TRBV3-1 and TRBJ2-7; D gene ambiguous. The end of the DNA aligns better with TRBJ2-5, so the J call may be wrong. The CDR3 here is CASSHGTVGTQYF. The CDR3 DNA reads as TGTGCCAGCAGCCATGGAACGGTCGGGACCCAGTACTTC.